The following is a T cell receptor (beta chain) sequence with its context. This clonotype was detected ten times or more. What this receptor recognizes is not known. No much larger clonotype is one base removed from it; base qualities were not supplied. The data derive from a study of regulatory T cells in long-lasting Graves disease (dated by TCRdb to the early 2020s). With respect to the entire study: Persistent Graves' disease was defined as persistently positive TSH receptor autoantibodies together with antithyroid drug treatment for over 5 years. Persistent Graves' disease patients were compared with newly diagnosed Graves' disease patients by peripheral blood TCR sequencing and RNA sequencing. The study was registered as a clinical trial and conducted in China. A total of roughly 35 samples underwent TCR sequencing: roughly 13 from persistent and around 20 from newly diagnosed Graves' disease patients. On average, persistent Graves' disease patients in the clinical cohort had been on antithyroid drugs for approximately ten years. Findings and caveats that apply to the study as a whole: Compared with newly diagnosed patients, patients with persistent Graves' disease had lower TCR Shannon entropy and fewer highly expanded clones, which suggests clonal expansion. The authors acknowledged the small sample size as a limitation that may reduce accuracy. The study examined only peripheral blood because the primary lesion, thyroid tissue, could not be accessed. More public clonotypes were shared among persistent patients (2,741) than among newly diagnosed patients (966). Sequencing and analysis were limited to the TCR beta chain. Persistent disease showed preferential use of TRBV28, TRBJ1-2 and TRBJ2-5, whereas newly diagnosed disease favored TRBV20-1 and TRBJ2-1.

The library was built by means of multiplex PCR. Reads for this sample came from an Illumina HiSeq 4000. iRepertoire HTBI primers and Arm-PCR amplification of CDR3 regions were used to construct TCR beta libraries. Before sequencing, the PCR products went through gel purification. The source study handled its data this way. Gene usage analysis of CDR3 amino acid clonotypes used the approximately 56 TRBV and about 13 TRBJ segments found across samples. COPE and FqMerger were used to merge the filtered high-quality paired reads into contigs. BLAST was used to align contigs to IMGT TRBV, TRBD and TRBJ reference genes, with CDR3 defined following IMGT. Highly expanded clones were defined as clonotypes with a frequency above 0.1%. Shannon entropy served as the measure of repertoire diversity, while the Gini coefficient captured V-J evenness. A clonotype was considered public if more than one individual shared it. TCRdb reanalyzed the raw reads on its own, using fastp at Q25 for trimming and MiXCR for clone calling, and kept in-frame beta chains. Identical CDR3 protein sequences are pooled into one entry, listed with their most common genes and DNA. It is TCRdb's table, rather than the study itself, that gives the V and J calls and clone size. Across this sample there are about 450,000 distinct CDR3 sequences, with 23% seen only once. Approximately 25% of the sample goes to the ten largest clones.

The sample's time point, from its label and the paper: persistent/refractory GD, antithyroid drugs over 5 years with positive TRAb. For both TCR sequencing and RNA sequencing, RNA was extracted from PBMCs using TRIzol. The diagnosis of Graves' disease followed American Thyroid Association guidelines. Patients were recruited from an endocrinology department in Xi'an, China. Each patient gave approximately 10 milliliters of peripheral blood, collected in an EDTA anticoagulant tube. Ficoll Paque Plus density gradient separation was used to isolate PBMCs, and no further T cell sorting was done. An Agilent 2100 Bioanalyzer and agarose gel were used to check RNA quality, and a NanoDrop 2000 was used to measure RNA concentration. V is cut back by 3 bases and J by 1 base, with 4 bases in the junction unmatched. The CDR3, from cysteine to phenylalanine, totals 14 residues. Only the CDR3 region is kept as DNA, spanning 42 bases read in frame from base 1. CDR1 and CDR2, looked up from the germline V gene (reference sequence), are GTSNPN and SVGIG.

The sequencing here drew on peripheral blood mononuclear cells (PBMCs), taken when the disease was refractory, from a patient treated with antithyroid drugs. The source is a female donor with Graves disease. The rearrangement combines TRBV30 with TRBJ1-1; the central 8 bases match TRBD1. The sequenced DNA: TGTGCCTGGAGAGGCACAGGGGGGAACACTGAAGCTTTCTTT. This is translated as CAWRGTGGNTEAFF.